This T cell receptor beta chain was documented in a study of beta chain features in type 1 diabetes. This clone has only a few counts. Expressed TCRB transcripts were sequenced because the isolated RNA had all been reverse transcribed beforehand. Clones were sequenced by immunoSEQ multiplex PCR, and TCRdb holds only the in-frame ones, with some missing. Altogether under 400,000 clones are present, roughly a fifth being singletons, with the ten largest covering approximately 0.041%. This CDR3 has 13 residues. The germline V gene encodes CDR1 SGHTA and CDR2 FQGNSA. V trimming: 4 bases; J trimming: 6 bases; junction bases outside the gene matches: 6.

The sample taken for sequencing was naive CD4+ T cells from blood. The receptor comes from a woman aged 18-29 years in good health. The chain joins TRBV7-2 to TRBJ2-7; 7 bases match TRBD1. CDR3 sequence: CASSSRQGSEQYF. DNA of the CDR3: TGTGCCAGCAGCTCAAGACAGGGTAGCGAGCAGTACTTC.